Shown below are 5 T cell receptor beta chains from a single sample sequenced in a study of blood T cell repertoires in COVID-19. Some clones are missing from TCRdb's copy, which holds only in-frame ones; the method was immunoSEQ multiplex PCR. The table records 60,000 to 80,000 clones, 85% to 90% of them present only once. The sequenced sample consisted of peripheral blood. The receptors were gathered from a woman in her fifties or sixties with COVID-19, enrolled during active disease.

V is TRBV5-1 and J is TRBJ2-7; 10 bases agree with TRBD1. Trimming cost V 5 bases and J 2 bases; bases outside gene matches: 7. CDR1 is SGHRS and CDR2 is YFSETQ in the germline V gene. This CDR3 is built from 15 residues. DNA of the CDR3: TGCGCCAGCAGGTCGGGACAGGGGCCGACCTACGAGCAGTACTTC. This translates into CASRSGQGPTYEQYF.

The DNA of the CDR3 is TGTGCCAGTAGTATAGACGAGGGGGCAACCTACGAGCAGTACTTC. As protein: CASSIDEGATYEQYF. The chain carries TRBV19 and TRBJ2-7, with 7 bases fitting TRBD1. The V segment lost 0 bases and the J segment 2 bases; nucleotides outside the gene matches: 4. CDR3 size: 15 residues. In germline, CDR1 is LNHDA, CDR2 SQIVND (reference sequence). Full variable domain (missing parts from reference TRBV19 and TRBJ2-7): DGGITQSPKYLFRKEGQNVTLSCEQNLNHDAMYWYRQDPGQGLRLIYYSQIVNDFQKGDIAEGYSVSREKKESFPLTVTSAQKNPTAFYLCASSIDEGATYEQYFGPGTRLTVT.

CDR3 residues: CASSVARGNTGELFF. CDR3 in DNA: TGTGCCAGCAGCGTCGCCAGGGGGAACACCGGGGAGCTGTTTTTT. This rearrangement joins TRBV7-9 to TRBJ2-2; a possible D gene is TRBD1 (6 bases). The CDR3 loop spans 15 amino acids. Between the trimmed V and J ends, which lost 5 bases and 1 base, there was a span of 11 bases. In germline, CDR1 is SEHNR, CDR2 FQNEAQ (reference sequence).

The chain employs TRBV5-1 and TRBJ2-7; 8 nucleotides align to TRBD2. CDR1 is SGHRS, CDR2 YFSETQ, per germline. After removal of 9 bases from V and 7 bases from J, the junction contained 15 bases not matched to a gene. This CDR3 contains 14 residues. CDR3 nucleotide sequence: TGCGCCACCGCCCGAGGAATAGCGGGAAAGGAGCAGTACTTC. Translating it yields CATARGIAGKEQYF. Complete variable domain (other parts from reference TRBV5-1 and TRBJ2-7): KAGVTQTPRYLIKTRGQQVTLSCSPISGHRSVSWYQQTPGQGLQFLFEYFSETQRNKGNFPGRFSGRQFSNSRSEMNVSTLELGDSALYLCATARGIAGKEQYFGPGTRLTVT.

The rearrangement uses TRBV3-1 (or the pseudogene TRBV3-2) and TRBJ2-7, with D possibly being TRBD1 (5 bases). The V end lost 0 bases, the J end lost 5 bases, and 8 bases lay between the germline ends. Germline-derived CDR1 and CDR2 are LGHDT and YNNKEL (reference sequence). This CDR3 contains 13 residues. The CDR3 sequence: CASSQDFRDEQYF. CDR3 DNA sequence: TGTGCCAGCAGCCAAGATTTCAGGGACGAGCAGTACTTC.